A selection of T cell receptor beta chains follows, all from one sample in a study of T cells after yellow fever vaccination. TCRdb reprocessed the 5' RACE reads via MiXCR and lists one record per CDR3 protein. The sample yields about 30,000 distinct CDR3 sequences, under 4.5% seen once. Source: CD8+ T cells sorted from PBMCs, taken 5 days after the yellow fever booster vaccination. These receptors were obtained from a young man who received the YFV17D yellow fever vaccine. Each CDR3 is given with its conserved first and last residue. D genes are given only for firm matches. Where a row states a size, it is once, few, many or the class of an expanded clone; other rows omit it.

d_gene: TRBD2; abundance: many; len: 17; v_gene: TRBV6-1; j_gene: TRBJ2-1; CDR3nt: TGTGCCAGCAGCCTTTCTCCGGGACTAGCGGGAAACAATGAGCAGTTCTTC; CDR3aa: CASSLSPGLAGNNEQFF
d_gene: TRBD1; abundance: many; len: 12; v_gene: TRBV2; j_gene: TRBJ2-7; CDR3nt: TGTGCCAGCATGGACAGGAGCTACGAGCAGTACTTC; CDR3aa: CASMDRSYEQYF
d_gene: -; abundance: many; len: 14; v_gene: TRBV12-3/TRBV12-4; j_gene: TRBJ2-4; CDR3nt: TGTGCCAGCAGCAGGGACACCTCCTGGGACATTCAGTACTTC; CDR3aa: CASSRDTSWDIQYF
d_gene: -; abundance: many; len: 14; v_gene: TRBV9; j_gene: TRBJ2-7; CDR3nt: TGTGCCAGCAGCCCAAGGCCGGCGCTCTACGAGCAGTACTTC; CDR3aa: CASSPRPALYEQYF
d_gene: -; abundance: few; len: 14; v_gene: TRBV9; j_gene: TRBJ2-7; CDR3nt: TGTGCCAGCAGCACCACCCACGGGACCTACGAGCAGTACTTC; CDR3aa: CASSTTHGTYEQYF
d_gene: -; abundance: -; len: 13; v_gene: TRBV6-2/TRBV6-3; j_gene: TRBJ2-1; CDR3nt: TGTGCCAGCAGTGCGGGGACAGCGGGCAAGCAGTTCTTC; CDR3aa: CASSAGTAGKQFF
d_gene: -; abundance: many; len: 12; v_gene: TRBV12-3/TRBV12-4; j_gene: TRBJ2-3; CDR3nt: TGTGCCAGCAGTCCCCAGGGGGATACGCAGTATTTT; CDR3aa: CASSPQGDTQYF
d_gene: TRBD1; abundance: many; len: 12; v_gene: TRBV29-1; j_gene: TRBJ2-7; CDR3nt: TGCAGCGCAACCGGGACAGACTACGAGCAGTACTTC; CDR3aa: CSATGTDYEQYF
d_gene: -; abundance: few; len: 18; v_gene: TRBV3-1; j_gene: TRBJ1-2; CDR3nt: TGTGCCAGCAGCTCTTCGTTCTTGGACAGACCGGTAAACTATGGCTACACCTTC; CDR3aa: CASSSSFLDRPVNYGYTF
d_gene: -; abundance: few; len: 17; v_gene: TRBV7-6; j_gene: TRBJ2-1; CDR3nt: TGTGCCAGCAGCTTAGTTTGGGGGGGGGCCTCTCGGAATGAGCAGTTCTTC; CDR3aa: CASSLVWGGASRNEQFF
d_gene: -; abundance: -; len: 14; v_gene: TRBV20-1; j_gene: TRBJ2-1; CDR3nt: TGCAGTGCTGGTAGGGGATTCGGAGACAATGAGCAGTTCTTC; CDR3aa: CSAGRGFGDNEQFF
d_gene: TRBD2; abundance: many; len: 15; v_gene: TRBV6-1; j_gene: TRBJ2-1; CDR3nt: TGTGCCAGCAGTGACTGGGCGGGAGGGCAGAATGAGCAGTTCTTC; CDR3aa: CASSDWAGGQNEQFF
d_gene: -; abundance: many; len: 14; v_gene: TRBV29-1; j_gene: TRBJ2-7; CDR3nt: TGCAGCGTTGTCCCATCCGGGAGCCACCACGAGCAGTACTTC; CDR3aa: CSVVPSGSHHEQYF
d_gene: -; abundance: many; len: 15; v_gene: TRBV11-2; j_gene: TRBJ2-5; CDR3nt: TGTGCCAGCAGCAGGAGCACGGGACTCAAAGAGACCCAGTACTTC; CDR3aa: CASSRSTGLKETQYF
d_gene: -; abundance: many; len: 14; v_gene: TRBV20-1; j_gene: TRBJ2-1; CDR3nt: TGCAGTGCTAGAGGCCGAGCGGAGAACAATGAGCAGTTCTTC; CDR3aa: CSARGRAENNEQFF
d_gene: -; abundance: many; len: 13; v_gene: TRBV7-2; j_gene: TRBJ1-2; CDR3nt: TGTGCCAGCAGCTTAGGGGGGGCTCATGGCTACACCTTC; CDR3aa: CASSLGGAHGYTF
d_gene: TRBD2; abundance: many; len: 14; v_gene: TRBV29-1; j_gene: TRBJ2-7; CDR3nt: TGCAGCGTTGTTGGTTTAGCGGGAGTCGACGAGCAGTACTTC; CDR3aa: CSVVGLAGVDEQYF
d_gene: -; abundance: many; len: 13; v_gene: TRBV29-1; j_gene: TRBJ1-5; CDR3nt: TGCAGCGTTGAGATGGGTAGCAATCAGCCCCAGCATTTT; CDR3aa: CSVEMGSNQPQHF